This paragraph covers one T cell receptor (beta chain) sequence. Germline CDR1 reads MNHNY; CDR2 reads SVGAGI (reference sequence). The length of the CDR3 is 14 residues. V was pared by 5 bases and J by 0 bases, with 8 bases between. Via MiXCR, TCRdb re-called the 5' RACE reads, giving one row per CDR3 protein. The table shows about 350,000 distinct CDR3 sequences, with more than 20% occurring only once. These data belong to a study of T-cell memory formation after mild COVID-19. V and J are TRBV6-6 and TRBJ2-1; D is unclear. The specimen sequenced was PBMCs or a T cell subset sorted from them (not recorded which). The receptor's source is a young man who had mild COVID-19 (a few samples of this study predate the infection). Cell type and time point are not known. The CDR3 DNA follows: TGTGCCAGCAGTCGTTATAGCTCCTACAATGAGCAGTTCTTC. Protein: CASSRYSSYNEQFF.